This is a list of T cell receptor beta chains from one sample in a study of cytomegalovirus exposure and HLA in healthy donors. Only in-frame clones appear in the TCRdb table, and some are missing; sequencing was by immunoSEQ multiplex PCR. The table records under 150,000 clones, approximately 80% of them present only once. Sequenced material: PBMCs. These receptors were collected from a woman aged 25 to 39 in good health and CMV-seronegative. Each CDR3 is given with its conserved first and last residue. The D gene is left open where the match is weak. Clone size is given for some rows only: seen once, a few or many times, or a class if the clone is expanded.

j_gene | len | d_gene | abundance | v_gene | CDR3aa | CDR3nt
TRBJ1-1 | 14 | . | . | TRBV4-2 | CASSQASMNTEAFF | TGTGCCAGCAGCCAAGCATCAATGAACACTGAAGCTTTCTTT
TRBJ2-7 | 14 | TRBD2 | . | TRBV28 | CASSPGLAGGEQYF | TGTGCCAGCAGTCCGGGACTAGCGGGAGGCGAGCAGTACTTC
TRBJ2-3 | 15 | . | . | TRBV25-1 | CASRRDLDSTDTQYF | TGTGCCAGCAGACGGGATTTGGACAGCACAGATACGCAGTATTTT
TRBJ2-3 | 17 | TRBD2 | . | TRBV18 | CASSPPGLAGGTDAQYF | TGTGCCAGCTCACCACCGGGACTAGCGGGAGGAACAGATGCGCAGTATTTT
TRBJ2-2 | 17 | TRBD2 | . | TRBV4-3 | CASSQLYPGLATGELFF | TGCGCCAGCAGCCAATTATATCCGGGACTAGCGACCGGGGAGCTGTTTTTT
TRBJ2-7 | 13 | . | . | TRBV2 | CASSDGRFYEQYF | TGTGCCAGCAGTGACGGCAGGTTCTACGAGCAGTACTTC
TRBJ1-3 | 13 | . | once | TRBV30 | CAWSSGRGNTIYF | TGTGCCTGGAGTTCAGGGCGAGGAAACACCATATATTTT
TRBJ1-5 | 15 | TRBD1 | . | TRBV28 | CASGGGTGVNQPQHF | TGTGCCAGCGGGGGAGGGACAGGGGTCAATCAGCCCCAGCATTTT
TRBJ2-1 | 16 | TRBD2 | . | TRBV5-5 | CASSFTSGSSYNEQFF | TGTGCCAGCAGCTTTACTAGCGGGAGCTCCTACAATGAGCAGTTCTTC
TRBJ1-5 | 14 | . | . | TRBV30 | CAWAGGRGNQPQHF | TGTGCCTGGGCCGGGGGGCGGGGCAATCAGCCCCAGCATTTT
TRBJ2-5 | 14 | . | once | TRBV7-2 | CASSPRRVMETQYF | TGTGCCAGCAGCCCCCGCCGGGTTATGGAGACCCAGTACTTC
TRBJ1-2 | 15 | . | few | TRBV5-1 | CASSLAWGRAGGYTF | TGCGCCAGCAGCTTGGCTTGGGGGCGAGCAGGCGGCTACACCTTC
TRBJ2-5 | 14 | . | . | TRBV2 | CASSELLRQETQYF | TGTGCCAGCAGTGAACTCTTGCGACAAGAGACCCAGTACTTC
TRBJ2-1 | 15 | TRBD2 | . | TRBV5-1 | CASSISGSSYNEQFF | TGCGCCAGCAGCATTAGCGGGAGTTCCTACAATGAGCAGTTCTTC
TRBJ2-7 | 19 | . | . | TRBV5-1 | CASSLNPEVGYGLSYEQYF | TGCGCCAGCAGCTTAAACCCGGAGGTTGGGTATGGTCTCTCCTACGAGCAGTACTTC
TRBJ1-5 | 13 | TRBD1 | . | TRBV2 | CASSTQGAQPQHF | TGTGCCAGCAGTACACAGGGGGCTCAGCCCCAGCATTTT
TRBJ2-7 | 13 | TRBD2 | . | TRBV7-2 | CASGTSVSYEQYF | TGTGCCAGCGGGACTAGCGTCTCCTACGAGCAGTACTTC
TRBJ1-5 | 14 | . | . | TRBV6-1 | CASRQTHSNQPQHF | TGTGCCAGTAGACAGACCCATAGCAATCAGCCCCAGCATTTT
TRBJ2-7 | 15 | . | . | TRBV27 | CASSLSGAGSYEQYF | TGTGCCAGCAGTTTATCTGGGGCCGGCTCCTACGAGCAGTACTTC
TRBJ1-4 | 16 | . | once | TRBV28 | CASSLSTGSGNEKPFF | TGTGCCAGCAGTTTATCAACAGGGTCGGGTAATGAAAAACCGTTTTTT
TRBJ2-5 | 14 | TRBD2 | . | TRBV30 | CAWSVGGGQETQYF | TGTGCCTGGAGTGTTGGGGGGGGACAAGAGACCCAGTACTTC
TRBJ2-3 | 15 | TRBD2 | . | TRBV6-1 | CASTVTSGRDDTQYF | TGTGCCAGCACCGTGACTAGCGGGAGGGACGATACGCAGTATTTT
TRBJ2-7 | 12 | . | . | TRBV5-1 | CASSSSADEQYF | TGCGCCAGCAGCTCCAGCGCGGACGAGCAGTACTTC
TRBJ2-7 | 13 | . | . | TRBV30 | CAWRGAVAYEQYF | TGTGCCTGGAGAGGGGCGGTTGCCTACGAGCAGTACTTC
TRBJ1-4 | 15 | . | once | TRBV5-1 | CASSSSGATNEKLFF | TGCGCCAGCAGCTCCTCAGGGGCCACTAATGAAAAACTGTTTTTT
TRBJ2-3 | 15 | TRBD2 | . | TRBV30 | CASTIAGVSTDTQYF | TGTGCCTCGACTATAGCGGGAGTAAGCACAGATACGCAGTATTTT
TRBJ2-7 | 13 | TRBD1 | . | TRBV13 | CASNNRGRNEQYF | TGTGCCAGCAACAACAGGGGGCGCAACGAGCAGTACTTC
TRBJ2-3 | 15 | TRBD2 | few | TRBV5-1 | CASRRLAGGTDTQYF | TGCGCCAGCAGAAGACTAGCGGGGGGCACAGATACGCAGTATTTT
TRBJ2-5 | 15 | TRBD2 | . | TRBV7-9 | CASSDISGSWETQYF | TGTGCCAGCAGCGACATAAGCGGGAGTTGGGAGACCCAGTACTTC
TRBJ2-7 | 15 | TRBD2 | . | TRBV5-1 | CASSLGTSGGYEQYF | TGCGCCAGCAGCCTTGGGACTAGCGGGGGCTACGAGCAGTACTTC
TRBJ1-3 | 18 | TRBD1 | . | TRBV30 | CAWTSWDRGPTTGNTIYF | TGTGCCTGGACAAGCTGGGACAGGGGGCCTACGACTGGAAACACCATATATTTT
TRBJ1-3 | 19 | TRBD1 | . | TRBV5-1 | CASSFTGTGSTPAGNTIYF | TGCGCCAGCAGCTTCACCGGGACAGGGTCAACTCCAGCTGGAAACACCATATATTTT
TRBJ2-1 | 15 | TRBD2 | . | TRBV7-6 | CASSLGLAVHNEQFF | TGTGCCAGCAGCTTAGGGCTAGCGGTTCACAATGAGCAGTTCTTC
TRBJ2-3 | 15 | . | . | TRBV4-1 | CASIAGGSSTDTQYF | TGCGCCAGCATCGCAGGGGGGTCTAGCACAGATACGCAGTATTTT
TRBJ2-1 | 14 | . | . | TRBV30 | CAWSGVRSYNEQFF | TGTGCCTGGAGCGGGGTGCGGAGTTACAATGAGCAGTTCTTC
TRBJ2-2 | 15 | . | . | TRBV9 | CASSPRGGPVGELFF | TGTGCCAGCAGCCCCAGGGGAGGGCCGGTCGGGGAGCTGTTTTTT
TRBJ1-5 | 13 | . | . | TRBV6-5 | CASSYRGNQPQHF | TGTGCCAGCAGTTACAGGGGAAACCAGCCCCAGCATTTT
TRBJ2-5 | 14 | TRBD1 | . | TRBV6-5 | CASSYGTGQETQYF | TGTGCCAGCAGTTACGGGACAGGACAAGAGACCCAGTACTTC
TRBJ2-7 | 16 | . | . | TRBV4-1 | CASSPTKSQSAGEQYF | TGCGCCAGCAGCCCCACCAAGAGTCAATCCGCAGGTGAGCAGTACTTC
TRBJ2-5 | 16 | TRBD2 | . | TRBV6-1 | CASSEEIWGGVKTQYF | TGTGCCAGCAGTGAAGAAATTTGGGGAGGGGTTAAGACCCAGTACTTC
TRBJ2-1 | 15 | TRBD1 | . | TRBV6-4 | CASSEGTGNYNEQFF | TGTGCCAGCAGTGAAGGGACAGGGAACTACAATGAGCAGTTCTTC
TRBJ1-6 | 11 | . | . | TRBV2 | CASTPGLPLHF | TGTGCCAGCACACCTGGGCTACCCCTCCACTTT
TRBJ2-1 | 12 | . | . | TRBV7-9 | CASSAIYNEQFF | TGTGCCAGCAGCGCGATCTACAATGAGCAGTTCTTC
TRBJ1-5 | 13 | . | . | TRBV2 | CASSATSGQPQHF | TGTGCCAGCAGTGCCACGAGCGGTCAGCCCCAGCATTTT
TRBJ1-1 | 14 | . | . | TRBV4-3 | CASSQSRQGMPAFF | TGCGCCAGCAGCCAGAGCCGCCAGGGGATGCCAGCTTTCTTT
TRBJ1-6 | 14 | . | . | TRBV27 | CASSPWPYNSPLHF | TGTGCCAGCAGTCCCTGGCCCTATAATTCACCCCTCCACTTT
TRBJ2-1 | 17 | TRBD1 | . | TRBV14 | CASSQKNPGQGDNEQFF | TGTGCCAGCAGCCAGAAAAACCCGGGACAGGGGGACAATGAGCAGTTCTTC
TRBJ2-1 | 14 | . | . | TRBV19 | CASSIVSGDNEQFF | TGTGCCAGTAGTATTGTGTCCGGGGACAATGAGCAGTTCTTC
TRBJ2-5 | 12 | TRBD2 | . | TRBV28 | CASQREGETQYF | TGTGCCAGCCAGCGGGAGGGGGAGACCCAGTACTTC
TRBJ2-5 | 17 | . | . | TRBV4-1 | CASSQDLRDILRETQYF | TGCGCCAGCAGCCAAGATCTCAGGGACATCCTAAGAGAGACCCAGTACTTC
TRBJ2-7 | 13 | . | . | TRBV25-1 | CASTRDGSYEQYF | TGTGCCAGCACGCGGGACGGCAGCTACGAGCAGTACTTC
TRBJ2-7 | 15 | . | many | TRBV4-1 | CASSQEQAPHFEQYF | TGCGCCAGCAGCCAAGAACAGGCCCCACATTTCGAGCAGTACTTC
TRBJ2-7 | 15 | . | once | TRBV4-3 | CASSPQEGITYEQYF | TGCGCCAGCAGCCCTCAGGAGGGGATTACCTACGAGCAGTACTTC